This TCR beta chain was retrieved from a study of blood T cell repertoires in COVID-19. Study at large: Whether acute or convalescent, the COVID-19 samples came from the United States, Italy and Spain.

This CDR3 has 15 residues. The V end lost 5 bases, the J end lost 4 bases, and 15 bases lay between the germline ends. The germline gives CDR1 SGHKS, CDR2 YYEKEE (reference sequence). The method was immunoSEQ multiplex PCR; TCRdb's version includes in-frame clones alone and lacks a portion of them. Here the sample spans a few hundred thousand clones, 75% to 90% being singletons. The sequence was collected from a woman between 35 and 50 years old who had recovered from COVID-19. Specimen: peripheral blood. The chain employs TRBV5-5 and TRBJ2-2; a possible D gene is TRBD1 (6 bases). CDR3 nucleotides: TGTGCCAGCAGGTGGTCAGGGGTGGGCACCGGGGAGCTGTTTTTT. This codes for CASRWSGVGTGELFF.